Sequencing of this T cell receptor beta chain was carried out in a study of breast tumors, draining lymph nodes, adjacent tissues. The study, taken as a whole, reports: The lymph node origin of tumor T cells was framed as consistent with a hypothesis, not demonstrated. Tumor TCR diversity was below lymph nodes but above nontumor tissue. Findings are consistent with lymph node origin and intratumoral expansion of most tumor T cells. Compared with basal-like, luminal-like tumors shared significantly more repertoire with nontumor tissue.

Germline-derived CDR1 and CDR2 are SGHNT and YYREEE (reference sequence). The CDR3 length is 14 residues. Trimming left V 1 base short and J 6 bases short, with 12 bases between. Ten or more counts support this clonotype. Its target is unknown. TCRdb called the multiplex PCR reads again in MiXCR, with one record for every CDR3 protein. The repertoire consists of 75,000 to 100,000 distinct CDR3 sequences, with about 21% occurring once and the leading ten covering around 2.5%. Samples came from axillary lymph nodes draining the breast cancer. The chain employs TRBV5-4 and TRBJ2-3; a weak D match, TRBD1 (6 bases). The receptor's source is a female donor with breast cancer. Some clones in this sample may be carry-over from other donors' samples. Sequencing was performed on axillary lymph node tissue. The CDR3 DNA follows: TGTGCCAGCAGCTTGAAGGGGGTTCGGGATACGCAGTATTTT. Its protein is CASSLKGVRDTQYF.